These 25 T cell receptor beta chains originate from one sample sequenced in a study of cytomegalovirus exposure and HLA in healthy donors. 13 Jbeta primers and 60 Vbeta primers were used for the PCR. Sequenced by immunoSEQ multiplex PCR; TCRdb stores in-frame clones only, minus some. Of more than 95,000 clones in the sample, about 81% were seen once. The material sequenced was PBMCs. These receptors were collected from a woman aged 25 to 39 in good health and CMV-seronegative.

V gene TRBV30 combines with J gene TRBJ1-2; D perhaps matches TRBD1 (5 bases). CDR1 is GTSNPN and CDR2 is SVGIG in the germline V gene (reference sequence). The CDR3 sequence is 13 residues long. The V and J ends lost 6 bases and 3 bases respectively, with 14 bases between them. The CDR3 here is CACLSPTDYGYTF. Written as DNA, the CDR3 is TGTGCCTGCCTTTCCCCGACAGACTATGGCTACACCTTC.

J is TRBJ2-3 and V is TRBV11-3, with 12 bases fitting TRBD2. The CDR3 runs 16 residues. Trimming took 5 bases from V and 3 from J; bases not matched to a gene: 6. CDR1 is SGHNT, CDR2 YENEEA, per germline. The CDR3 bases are TGTGCCAGCAGCGAACCCGGGACTAGCGGGACAGATACGCAGTATTTT. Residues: CASSEPGTSGTDTQYF.

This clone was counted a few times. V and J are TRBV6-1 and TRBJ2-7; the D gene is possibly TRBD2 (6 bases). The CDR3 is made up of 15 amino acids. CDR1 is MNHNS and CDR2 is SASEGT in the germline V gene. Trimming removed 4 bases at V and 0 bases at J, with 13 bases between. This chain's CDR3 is CASSVSGTGSYEQYF. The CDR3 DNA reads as TGTGCCAGCAGTGTATCCGGGACTGGCTCCTACGAGCAGTACTTC.

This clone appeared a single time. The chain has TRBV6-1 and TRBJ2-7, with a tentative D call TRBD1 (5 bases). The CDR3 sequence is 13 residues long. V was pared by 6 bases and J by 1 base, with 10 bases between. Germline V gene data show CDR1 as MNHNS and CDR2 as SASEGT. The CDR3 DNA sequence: TGTGCCAGCAGAGAAACAGGATCCTACGAGCAGTACTTC. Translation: CASRETGSYEQYF.

The CDR3: CASSFSGTGGSQPQHF. CDR3 sequence (DNA): TGTGCCAGCAGTTTTTCCGGGACAGGGGGGAGCCAGCCCCAGCATTTT. V is TRBV6-6 and J is TRBJ1-5, with 11 bases identical to TRBD1. This CDR3 has 16 amino acids. The V gene end was trimmed by 4 bases and the J gene end by 7 bases; junction bases not matched to a gene: 9. The germline gives CDR1 MNHNY, CDR2 SVGAGI (reference sequence).

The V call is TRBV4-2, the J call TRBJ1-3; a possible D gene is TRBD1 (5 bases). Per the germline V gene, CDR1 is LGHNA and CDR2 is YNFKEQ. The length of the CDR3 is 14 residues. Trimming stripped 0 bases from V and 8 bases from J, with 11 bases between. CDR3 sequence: CASSQERAGDTIYF. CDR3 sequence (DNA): TGTGCCAGCAGCCAAGAACGGGCGGGGGACACCATATATTTT.

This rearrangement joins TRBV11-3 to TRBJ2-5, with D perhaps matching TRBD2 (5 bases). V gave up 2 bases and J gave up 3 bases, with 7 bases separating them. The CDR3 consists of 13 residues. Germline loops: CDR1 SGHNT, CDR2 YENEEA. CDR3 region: CASSLPGEETQYF. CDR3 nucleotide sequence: TGTGCCAGCAGCTTACCCGGGGAAGAGACCCAGTACTTC.

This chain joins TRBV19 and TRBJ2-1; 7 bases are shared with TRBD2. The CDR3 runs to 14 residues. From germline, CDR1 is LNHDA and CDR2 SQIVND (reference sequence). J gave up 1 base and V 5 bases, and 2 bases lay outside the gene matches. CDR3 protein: CASSPGGSYNEQFF. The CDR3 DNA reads TGTGCCAGTAGTCCCGGGGGGTCCTACAATGAGCAGTTCTTC. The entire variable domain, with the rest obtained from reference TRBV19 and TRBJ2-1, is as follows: DGGITQSPKYLFRKEGQNVTLSCEQNLNHDAMYWYRQDPGQGLRLIYYSQIVNDFQKGDIAEGYSVSREKKESFPLTVTSAQKNPTAFYLCASSPGGSYNEQFFGPGTRLTVL.

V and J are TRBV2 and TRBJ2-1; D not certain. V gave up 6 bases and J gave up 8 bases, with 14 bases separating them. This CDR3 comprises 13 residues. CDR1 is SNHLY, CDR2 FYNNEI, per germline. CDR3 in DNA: TGTGCCAGCAGCGTAACCAGTATCCATGAGCAGTTCTTC. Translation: CASSVTSIHEQFF. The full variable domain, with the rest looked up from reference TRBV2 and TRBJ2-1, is EPEVTQTPSHQVTQMGQEVILRCVPISNHLYFYWYRQILGQKVEFLVSFYNNEISEKSEIFDDQFSVERPDGSNFTLKIRSTKLEDSAMYFCASSVTSIHEQFFGPGTRLTVL.

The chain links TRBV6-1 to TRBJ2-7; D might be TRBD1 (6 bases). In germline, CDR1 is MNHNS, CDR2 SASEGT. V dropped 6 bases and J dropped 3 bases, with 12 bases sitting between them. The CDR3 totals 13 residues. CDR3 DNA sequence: TGTGCCAGCAGGCAACAGGGATACTACGAGCAGTACTTC. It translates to CASRQQGYYEQYF.

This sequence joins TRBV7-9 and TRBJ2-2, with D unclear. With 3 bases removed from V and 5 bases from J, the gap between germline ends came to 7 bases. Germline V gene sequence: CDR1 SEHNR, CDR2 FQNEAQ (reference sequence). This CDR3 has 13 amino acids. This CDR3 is CASSLTETGELFF. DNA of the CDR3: TGTGCCAGCAGCTTGACGGAGACCGGGGAGCTGTTTTTT.

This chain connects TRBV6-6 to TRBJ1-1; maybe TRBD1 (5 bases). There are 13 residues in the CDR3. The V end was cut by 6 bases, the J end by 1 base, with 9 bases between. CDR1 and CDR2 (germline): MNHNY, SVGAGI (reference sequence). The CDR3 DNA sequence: TGTGCCAGCAGACCTGACAGGAACACTGAAGCTTTCTTT. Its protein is CASRPDRNTEAFF.

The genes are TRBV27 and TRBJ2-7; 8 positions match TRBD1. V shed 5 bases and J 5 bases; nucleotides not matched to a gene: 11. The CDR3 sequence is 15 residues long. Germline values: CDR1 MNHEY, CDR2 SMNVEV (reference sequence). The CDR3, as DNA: TGTGCCAGCAGTCCATTAGGACAGGGACTCGACGAGCAGTACTTC. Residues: CASSPLGQGLDEQYF.

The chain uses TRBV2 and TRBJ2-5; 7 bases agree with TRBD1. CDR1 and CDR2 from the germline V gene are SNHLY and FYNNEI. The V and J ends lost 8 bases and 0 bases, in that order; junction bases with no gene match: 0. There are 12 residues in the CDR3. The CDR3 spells CASGTDQETQYF. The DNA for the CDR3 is TGTGCCAGCGGGACAGACCAAGAGACCCAGTACTTC.

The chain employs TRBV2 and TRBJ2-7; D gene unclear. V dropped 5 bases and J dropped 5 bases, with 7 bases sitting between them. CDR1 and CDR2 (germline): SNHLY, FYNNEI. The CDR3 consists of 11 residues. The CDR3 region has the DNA TGTGCCAGCAGTCCAGTTAACGAGCAGTACTTC. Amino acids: CASSPVNEQYF.

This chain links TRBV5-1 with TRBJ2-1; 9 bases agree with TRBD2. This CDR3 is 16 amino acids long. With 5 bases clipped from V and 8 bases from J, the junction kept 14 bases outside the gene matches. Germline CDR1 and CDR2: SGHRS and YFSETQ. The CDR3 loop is CASSSIGGSGSDEQFF. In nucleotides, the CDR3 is TGCGCCAGCAGTTCAATAGGCGGTAGCGGGAGCGATGAGCAGTTCTTC.

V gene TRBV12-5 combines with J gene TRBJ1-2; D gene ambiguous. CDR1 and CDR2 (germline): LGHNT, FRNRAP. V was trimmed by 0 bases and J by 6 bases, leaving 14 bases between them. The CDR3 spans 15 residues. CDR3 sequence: CASGLVPQSRHGYTF. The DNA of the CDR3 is TGTGCTAGTGGTTTGGTACCGCAGTCGAGGCATGGCTACACCTTC. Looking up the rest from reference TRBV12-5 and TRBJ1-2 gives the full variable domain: DARVTQTPRHKVTEMGQEVTMRCQPILGHNTVFWYRQTMMQGLELLAYFRNRAPLDDSGMPKDRFSAEMPDATLATLKIQPSEPRDSAVYFCASGLVPQSRHGYTFGSGTRLTVV.

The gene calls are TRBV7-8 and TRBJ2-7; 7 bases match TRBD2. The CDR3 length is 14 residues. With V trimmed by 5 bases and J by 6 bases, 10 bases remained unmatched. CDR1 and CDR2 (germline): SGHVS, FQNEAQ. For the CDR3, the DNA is TGTGCCAGCAGCACCGGACTAGTTAGGTCCGAGCAGTACTTC. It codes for CASSTGLVRSEQYF. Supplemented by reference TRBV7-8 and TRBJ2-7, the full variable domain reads GAGVSQSPRYKVAKRGQDVALRCDPISGHVSLFWYQQALGQGPEFLTYFQNEAQLDKSGLPSDRFFAERPEGSVSTLKIQRTQQEDSAVYLCASSTGLVRSEQYFGPGTRLTVT.

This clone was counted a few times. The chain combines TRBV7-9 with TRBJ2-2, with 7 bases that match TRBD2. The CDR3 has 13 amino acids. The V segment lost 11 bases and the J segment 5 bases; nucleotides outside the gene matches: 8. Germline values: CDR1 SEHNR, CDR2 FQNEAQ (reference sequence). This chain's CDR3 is CAGRDYVTGELFF. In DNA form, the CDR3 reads TGTGCCGGACGGGACTACGTGACCGGGGAGCTGTTTTTT. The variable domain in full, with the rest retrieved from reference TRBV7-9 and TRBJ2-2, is DTGVSQNPRHKITKRGQNVTFRCDPISEHNRLYWYRQTLGQGPEFLTYFQNEAQLEKSRLLSDRFSAERPKGSFSTLEIQRTEQGDSAMYLCAGRDYVTGELFFGEGSRLTVL.

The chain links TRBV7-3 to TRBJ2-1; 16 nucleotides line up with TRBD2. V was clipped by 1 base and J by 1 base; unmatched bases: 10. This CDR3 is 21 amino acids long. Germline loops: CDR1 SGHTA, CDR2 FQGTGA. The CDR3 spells CASSLNPPGLAGGPSYNEQFF. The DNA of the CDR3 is TGTGCCAGCAGCTTAAACCCGCCGGGACTAGCGGGAGGGCCTTCCTACAATGAGCAGTTCTTC.

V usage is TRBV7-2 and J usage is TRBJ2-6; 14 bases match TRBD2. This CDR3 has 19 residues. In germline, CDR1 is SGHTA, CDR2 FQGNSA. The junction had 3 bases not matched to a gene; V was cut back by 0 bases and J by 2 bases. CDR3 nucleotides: TGTGCCAGCAGCTTAGCGTCGACTAGCGGGGGGGCTGGGGCCAACGTCCTGACTTTC. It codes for CASSLASTSGGAGANVLTF.

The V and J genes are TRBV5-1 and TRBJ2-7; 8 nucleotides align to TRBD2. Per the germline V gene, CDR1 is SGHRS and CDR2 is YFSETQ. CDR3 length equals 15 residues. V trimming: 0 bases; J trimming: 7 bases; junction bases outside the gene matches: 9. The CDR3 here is CASSLASGGVEEQYF. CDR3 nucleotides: TGCGCCAGCAGCTTGGCCTCGGGGGGGGTTGAGGAGCAGTACTTC.

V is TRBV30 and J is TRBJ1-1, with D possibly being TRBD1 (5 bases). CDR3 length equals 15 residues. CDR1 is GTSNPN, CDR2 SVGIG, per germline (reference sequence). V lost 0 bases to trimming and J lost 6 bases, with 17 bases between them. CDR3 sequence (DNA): TGTGCCTGGAGTGTGGTCCACGCTAGGGGCGCTGAAGCTTTCTTT. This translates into CAWSVVHARGAEAFF.

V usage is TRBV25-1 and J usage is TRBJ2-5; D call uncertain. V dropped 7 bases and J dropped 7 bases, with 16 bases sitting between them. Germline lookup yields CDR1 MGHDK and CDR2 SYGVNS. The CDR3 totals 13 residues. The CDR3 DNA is TGTGCCAGCACTCCCCGGCGATGGGCGACCCAGTACTTC. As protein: CASTPRRWATQYF.

CDR3 in amino acids: CASSQASGSAGELFF. CDR3 nucleotides: TGTGCCAGCAGTCAGGCTAGCGGGAGCGCCGGGGAGCTGTTTTTT. This chain links TRBV2 with TRBJ2-2; 10 bases map to TRBD2. Germline CDR1 and CDR2: SNHLY and FYNNEI. J was trimmed by 6 bases and V by 5 bases; bases with no gene match: 6. There are 15 residues in the CDR3.